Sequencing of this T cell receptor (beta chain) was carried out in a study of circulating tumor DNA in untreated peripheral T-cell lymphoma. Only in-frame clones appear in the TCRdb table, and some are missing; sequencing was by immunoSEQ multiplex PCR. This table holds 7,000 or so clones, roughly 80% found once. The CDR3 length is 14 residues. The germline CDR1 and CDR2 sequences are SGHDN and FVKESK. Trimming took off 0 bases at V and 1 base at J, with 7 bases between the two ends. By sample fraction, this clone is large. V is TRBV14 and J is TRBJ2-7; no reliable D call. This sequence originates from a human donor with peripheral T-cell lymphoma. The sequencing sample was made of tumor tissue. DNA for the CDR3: TGTGCCAGCAGCCAAGACGCCGTATCCTACGAGCAGTACTTC. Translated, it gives CASSQDAVSYEQYF.